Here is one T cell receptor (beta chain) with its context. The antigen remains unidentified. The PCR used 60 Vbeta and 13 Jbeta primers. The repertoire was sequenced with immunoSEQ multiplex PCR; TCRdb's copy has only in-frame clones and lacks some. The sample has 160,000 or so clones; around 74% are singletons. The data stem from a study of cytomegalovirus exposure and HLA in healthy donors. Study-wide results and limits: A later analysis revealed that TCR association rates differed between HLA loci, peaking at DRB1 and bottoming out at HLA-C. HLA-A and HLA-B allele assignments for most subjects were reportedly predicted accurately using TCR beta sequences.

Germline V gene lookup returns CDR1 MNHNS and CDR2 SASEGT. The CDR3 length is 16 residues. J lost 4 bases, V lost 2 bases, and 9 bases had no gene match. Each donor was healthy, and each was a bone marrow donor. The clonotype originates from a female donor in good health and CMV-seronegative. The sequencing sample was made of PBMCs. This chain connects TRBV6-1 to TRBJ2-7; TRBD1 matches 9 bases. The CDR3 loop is CASSERDRALLYEQYF. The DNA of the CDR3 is TGTGCCAGCAGTGAAAGGGACAGGGCCCTTCTTTACGAGCAGTACTTC.